One and the same sample provided the 9 T cell receptor beta chains below, sequenced in a study of vaccination and CD4 T cells after COVID-19. Oncomine TCR Beta short-read sequencing was applied to DNA from cultured CD4+ T cells. MiXCR, applied by TCRdb to the PCR reads, yields one record per CDR3 protein. This table has roughly 8,000 distinct CDR3 sequences, 40% to 45% appearing once. The treatment denotes: roughly 10-day PBMC culture with coronavirus spike peptide pools or control peptides (ViraFEST assay). Ahead of the COVID-19 pandemic (2011-2018), the CD4+ T cells of the unexposed donor were collected. These receptors' targets are unknown. The sample consisted of CD4+ T cells from blood, cultured in vitro. The receptors were gathered from a human donor in good health.

CDR3 in DNA: TGTGCCAGCAGCTTGGCCTTCGACAGGGGCTATGGCTACACCTTC. Its protein is CASSLAFDRGYGYTF. V gene TRBV7-2 combines with J gene TRBJ1-2; TRBD1 aligns across 8 bases. Germline values: CDR1 SGHTA, CDR2 FQGNSA. The CDR3 has 15 residues. The V segment lost 3 bases and the J segment 4 bases; nucleotides outside the gene matches: 7.

The V gene is TRBV28, the J gene TRBJ1-1; D unclear. CDR1 is MDHEN, CDR2 SYDVKM, per germline. This CDR3 has 12 amino acids. V lost 6 bases and J 4 bases, leaving 9 bases between the germline ends. CDR3 loop: CASSVAVTEAFF. DNA for the CDR3: TGTGCCAGCAGCGTGGCAGTCACTGAAGCTTTCTTT.

The chain recombines TRBV10-2 with TRBJ2-5; TRBD1 matches at 8 bases. Germline V gene data show CDR1 as WSHSY and CDR2 as SAAADI. This CDR3 region has 17 residues. V was pared by 3 bases and J by 4 bases, with 13 bases of the junction left unmatched. This CDR3 is CASSDRDLGRGRETQYF. As DNA, the CDR3 is TGCGCCAGCAGTGACCGGGATTTGGGCAGGGGGCGAGAGACCCAGTACTTC.

The rearrangement uses TRBV6-1 and TRBJ1-6; 8 bases are shared with TRBD1. The germline gives CDR1 MNHNS, CDR2 SASEGT. There are 17 residues in the CDR3. The ends lost 8 bases at V and 6 bases at J; junction bases unmatched: 15. The CDR3 DNA sequence: TGTGCCAGCCAATCGGGCAGGGGGCGCGATCGTAATTCACCCCTCCACTTT. As protein: CASQSGRGRDRNSPLHF.

This clonotype is classed as medium-sized. V gene TRBV12-3 or TRBV12-4 combines with J gene TRBJ2-7; 10 bases fit TRBD2. Trimming took 6 bases from V and 1 from J; bases not matched to a gene: 3. There are 14 residues in the CDR3. CDR3 protein: CASSLAGESYEQYF. CDR3 in DNA: TGTGCCAGCAGCCTAGCGGGAGAATCCTACGAGCAGTACTTC.

This chain connects TRBV19 to TRBJ1-2; D gene uncertain. Trimming took 7 bases from V and 3 from J, leaving 9 bases between them. Germline assignment: CDR1 LNHDA and CDR2 SQIVND (reference sequence). The CDR3 has 12 residues. CDR3 loop: CASNEGYYGYTF. CDR3 bases: TGTGCCAGTAACGAGGGCTACTATGGCTACACCTTC.

The chain is built from TRBV19 and TRBJ2-5; 12 bases agree with TRBD1. The CDR3 sequence is 16 residues long. Germline V gene lookup returns CDR1 LNHDA and CDR2 SQIVND (reference sequence). V trimming: 5 bases; J trimming: 6 bases; junction bases outside the gene matches: 10. The CDR3 coding sequence is TGTGCCAGTAGTCTTCCCGGGACAGGGGGCGGCAAGACCCAGTACTTC. It is translated as CASSLPGTGGGKTQYF.

This clonotype was seen just once. The chain is built from TRBV7-8 and TRBJ2-1, with TRBD1 matching 8 bases. Germline lookup yields CDR1 SGHVS and CDR2 FQNEAQ. CDR3 length: 15 residues. The ends lost 8 bases at V and 2 bases at J; junction bases unmatched: 8. CDR3 region: CASFRGQGTYNEQFF. The CDR3 DNA is TGTGCCAGCTTCCGTGGACAGGGAACCTACAATGAGCAGTTCTTC.

This clonotype was observed a handful of times. The chain joins TRBV20-1 to TRBJ2-7; D could derive from TRBD1 or TRBD2 (5 bases each). The V gene's germline CDR1 is DFQATT and CDR2 SNEGSKA (reference sequence). This CDR3 comprises 15 residues. Trimming removed 7 bases at V and 7 bases at J, with 26 bases between. The CDR3: CSGVGPGTSLGEQYF. The CDR3 DNA is TGCAGTGGAGTAGGGCCCGGGACCTCCCTGGGGGAGCAGTACTTC.